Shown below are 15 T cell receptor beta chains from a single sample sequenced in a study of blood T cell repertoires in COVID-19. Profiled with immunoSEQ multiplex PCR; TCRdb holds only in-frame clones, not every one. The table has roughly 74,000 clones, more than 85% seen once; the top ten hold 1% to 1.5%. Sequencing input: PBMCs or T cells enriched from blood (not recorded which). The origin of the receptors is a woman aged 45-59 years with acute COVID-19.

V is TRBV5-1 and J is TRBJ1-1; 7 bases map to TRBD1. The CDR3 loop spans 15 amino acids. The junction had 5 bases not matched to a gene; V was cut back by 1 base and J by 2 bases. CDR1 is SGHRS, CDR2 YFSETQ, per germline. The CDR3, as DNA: TGCGCCAGCAGCTTGACAGGGGAACGTAACACTGAAGCTTTCTTT. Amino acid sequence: CASSLTGERNTEAFF.

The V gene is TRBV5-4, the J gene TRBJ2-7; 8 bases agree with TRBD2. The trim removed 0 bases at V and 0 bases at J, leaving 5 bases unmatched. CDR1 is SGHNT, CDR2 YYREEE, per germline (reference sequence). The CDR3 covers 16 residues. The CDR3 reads CASSLAKTSVSYEQYF. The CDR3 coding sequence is TGTGCCAGCAGCTTGGCGAAGACTAGCGTCTCCTACGAGCAGTACTTC. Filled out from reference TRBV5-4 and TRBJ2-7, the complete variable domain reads ETGVTQSPTHLIKTRGQQVTLRCSSQSGHNTVSWYQQALGQGPQFIFQYYREEENGRGNFPPRFSGLQFPNYSSELNVNALELDDSALYLCASSLAKTSVSYEQYFGPGTRLTVT.

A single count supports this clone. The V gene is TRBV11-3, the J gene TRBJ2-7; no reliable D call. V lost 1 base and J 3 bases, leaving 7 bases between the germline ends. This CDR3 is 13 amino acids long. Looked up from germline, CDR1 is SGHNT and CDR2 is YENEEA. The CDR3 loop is CASSLGQDYEQYF. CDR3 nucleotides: TGTGCCAGCAGCTTAGGCCAGGACTACGAGCAGTACTTC.

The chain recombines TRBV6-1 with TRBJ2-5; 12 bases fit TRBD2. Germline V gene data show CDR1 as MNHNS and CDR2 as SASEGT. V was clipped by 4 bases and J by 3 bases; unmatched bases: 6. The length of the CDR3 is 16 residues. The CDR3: CASSARLAGAKETQYF. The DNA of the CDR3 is TGTGCCAGCAGTGCTAGACTAGCGGGAGCGAAAGAGACCCAGTACTTC.

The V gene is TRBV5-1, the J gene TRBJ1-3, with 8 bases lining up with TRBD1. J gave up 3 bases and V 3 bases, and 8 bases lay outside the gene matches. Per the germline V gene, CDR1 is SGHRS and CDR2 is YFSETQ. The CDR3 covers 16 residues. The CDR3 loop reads CASSSQSGGYGNTIYF. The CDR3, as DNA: TGCGCCAGCAGCTCACAATCAGGGGGCTATGGAAACACCATATATTTT.

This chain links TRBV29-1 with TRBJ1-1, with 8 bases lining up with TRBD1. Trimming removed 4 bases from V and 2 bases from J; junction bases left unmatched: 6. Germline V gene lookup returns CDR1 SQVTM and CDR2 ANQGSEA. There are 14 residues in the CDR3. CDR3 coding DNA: TGCAGCGTTGTGACAGGGGAAGCTAACACTGAAGCTTTCTTT. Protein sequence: CSVVTGEANTEAFF.

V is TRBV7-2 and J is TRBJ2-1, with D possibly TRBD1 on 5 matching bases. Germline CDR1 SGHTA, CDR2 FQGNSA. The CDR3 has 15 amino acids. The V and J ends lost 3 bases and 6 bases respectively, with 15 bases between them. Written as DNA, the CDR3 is TGTGCCAGCAGCTTTGACAGTCCTCACCCCAATGAGCAGTTCTTC. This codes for CASSFDSPHPNEQFF.

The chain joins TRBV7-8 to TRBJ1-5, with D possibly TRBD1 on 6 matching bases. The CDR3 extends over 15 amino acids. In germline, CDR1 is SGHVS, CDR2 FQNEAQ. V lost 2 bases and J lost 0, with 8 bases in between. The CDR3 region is CASSLQGISNQPQHF. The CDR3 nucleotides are TGTGCCAGCAGCTTACAGGGGATTAGCAATCAGCCCCAGCATTTT.

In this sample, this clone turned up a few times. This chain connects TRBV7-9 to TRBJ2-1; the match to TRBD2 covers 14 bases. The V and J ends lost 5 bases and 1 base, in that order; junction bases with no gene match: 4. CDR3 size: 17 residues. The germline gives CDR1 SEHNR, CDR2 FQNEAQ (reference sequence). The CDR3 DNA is TGTGCCAGCAGCAGACTAGCGGGAGGGCGATCCTACAATGAGCAGTTCTTC. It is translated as CASSRLAGGRSYNEQFF.

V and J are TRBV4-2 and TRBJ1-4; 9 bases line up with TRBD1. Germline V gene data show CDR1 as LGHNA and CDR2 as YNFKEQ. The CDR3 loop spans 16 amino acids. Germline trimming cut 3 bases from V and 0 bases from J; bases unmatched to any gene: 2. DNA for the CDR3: TGTGCCAGCAGCCAGGGACAGGGCGCAACTAATGAAAAACTGTTTTTT. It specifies CASSQGQGATNEKLFF.

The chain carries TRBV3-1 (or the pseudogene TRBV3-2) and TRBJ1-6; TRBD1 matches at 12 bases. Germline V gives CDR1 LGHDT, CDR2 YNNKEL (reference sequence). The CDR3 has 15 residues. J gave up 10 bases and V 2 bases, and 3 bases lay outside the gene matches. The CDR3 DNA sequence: TGTGCCAGCAGCCAAACCGGGACAGGGGGCTCACCCCTCCACTTT. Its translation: CASSQTGTGGSPLHF.

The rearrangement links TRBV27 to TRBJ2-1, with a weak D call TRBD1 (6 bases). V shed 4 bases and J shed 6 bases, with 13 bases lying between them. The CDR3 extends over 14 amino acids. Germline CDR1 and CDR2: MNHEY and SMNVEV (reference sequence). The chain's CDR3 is CASSWGLGRNEQFF. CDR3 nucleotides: TGTGCCAGCAGTTGGGGGCTCGGGCGCAATGAGCAGTTCTTC.

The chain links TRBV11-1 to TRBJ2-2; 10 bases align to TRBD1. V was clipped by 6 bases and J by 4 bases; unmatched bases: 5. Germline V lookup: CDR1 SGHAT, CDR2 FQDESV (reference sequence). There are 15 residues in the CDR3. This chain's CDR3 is CASSPDRGVTGELFF. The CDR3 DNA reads TGTGCCAGCAGTCCGGACAGGGGGGTCACCGGGGAGCTGTTTTTT.

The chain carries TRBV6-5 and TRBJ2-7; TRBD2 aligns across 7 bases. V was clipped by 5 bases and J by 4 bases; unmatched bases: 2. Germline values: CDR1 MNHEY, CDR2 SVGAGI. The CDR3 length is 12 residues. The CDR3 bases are TGTGCCAGCAGTCGGGGGGAGTACGAGCAGTACTTC. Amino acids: CASSRGEYEQYF.

CDR3 protein: CASSQYPGNDEKLFF. CDR3 nucleotides: TGTGCCAGCAGCCAATACCCGGGGAATGATGAAAAACTGTTTTTT. The V and J genes are TRBV7-2 and TRBJ1-4; the D is unclear. Trimming left V 5 bases short and J 6 bases short, with 16 bases between. Germline lookup yields CDR1 SGHTA and CDR2 FQGNSA. This CDR3 is 15 amino acids long.